This section outlines one TCR beta chain sequence together with its context. These data belong to a study of blood T cell repertoires in COVID-19. The germline gives CDR1 SGHAT, CDR2 FQNNGV. The V gene lost 2 bases and the J gene lost 4 bases, with 12 bases spanning the gap. The CDR3 extends over 15 amino acids. In the study's own analysis: Reference gene primers were amplified, and this amplification served to estimate nucleated cell counts. The method was immunoSEQ multiplex PCR; TCRdb's version includes in-frame clones alone and lacks a portion of them. V and J calls and clone size are as listed in that table; D and trimming were resolved from the DNA. The sample holds over 200,000 clones, approximately 80% seen once. The cohort comprised adults aged about 18 to 89 years residing in around 25 US areas. Two negative PCRs, clearance, or symptom resolution were required of recovered Cohort 3 donors.

Sequencing was done on a sample of PBMCs or T cells enriched from blood (not recorded which). This sequence joins TRBV11-2 and TRBJ1-3; a weak D match, TRBD1 (6 bases). The source is a man between 60 and 75 years old who had recovered from COVID-19. CDR3 sequence (DNA): TGTGCCAGCAGCTTACAGGGGTCTCCAGGAAACACCATATATTTT. Translating gives CASSLQGSPGNTIYF.